The next 7 T cell receptor beta chains were all read from a single sample in a study of cytomegalovirus exposure and HLA in healthy donors. In the PCR, 60 Vbeta and 13 Jbeta primers were used. Measured with immunoSEQ multiplex PCR; TCRdb has only the in-frame clones, and not every one. The sample includes under 200,000 clones, approximately 80% of them seen just once. Sequencing was done on a sample of PBMCs. Receptor source: a male donor in good health and CMV-seropositive.

V usage is TRBV4-2 and J usage is TRBJ2-3, with TRBD2 identical over 10 bases. Germline CDR1 is LGHNA and CDR2 is YNFKEQ. CDR3 length: 18 amino acids. Germline trimming cut 0 bases from V and 3 bases from J; bases unmatched to any gene: 9. This CDR3 is CASSQEWSGGVMTDTQYF. CDR3 in DNA: TGTGCCAGCAGCCAAGAATGGAGCGGGGGGGTTATGACAGATACGCAGTATTTT.

The chain couples TRBV19 to TRBJ1-5; 7 nucleotides agree with TRBD1. The CDR3 is made up of 13 amino acids. Germline CDR1 is LNHDA and CDR2 is SQIVND (reference sequence). J gave up 2 bases and V 7 bases, and 2 bases lay outside the gene matches. DNA of the CDR3: TGTGCCAGTAATACAGGGGGCAATCAGCCCCAGCATTTT. Amino acid sequence: CASNTGGNQPQHF.

This chain connects TRBV6-1 to TRBJ2-5; D possibly corresponds to TRBD1 (6 bases). Germline assignment: CDR1 MNHNS and CDR2 SASEGT. Deletions cut 2 bases from V and 7 bases from J, with 17 bases between. CDR3 length: 15 amino acids. CDR3 DNA sequence: TGTGCCAGCAGTGAAACACAGGGTGGGGTGGGGACCCAGTACTTC. Its translation: CASSETQGGVGTQYF.

This rearrangement joins TRBV10-3 to TRBJ2-7; TRBD1 aligns across 7 bases. The CDR3 extends over 14 amino acids. CDR1 ENHRY and CDR2 SYGVKD come from the germline V gene. V lost 10 bases to trimming and J lost 0 bases; unmatched junction nucleotides: 9. The DNA for the CDR3 is TGTGCCACCCAGGACAGGCGAAGCTCCTACGAGCAGTACTTC. Amino acids: CATQDRRSSYEQYF.

This clone was seen more than once but under ten times. The V call is TRBV4-2, the J call TRBJ1-5; D is unresolved. V shed 6 bases and J shed 4 bases, with 13 bases lying between them. Per the germline V gene, CDR1 is LGHNA and CDR2 is YNFKEQ. The CDR3 contains 14 residues. Here the CDR3 reads CASRPGGANQPQHF. CDR3 DNA sequence: TGTGCCAGCAGGCCGGGTGGAGCTAATCAGCCCCAGCATTTT.

This clone was recorded a few times. The CDR3 DNA follows: TGTGCCAGCAGTTACAACGGACAGGGGGCTGAAGCTTTCTTT. Translated: CASSYNGQGAEAFF. V gene TRBV6-6 combines with J gene TRBJ1-1; TRBD1 matches 10 bases. With V trimmed by 2 bases and J by 6 bases, 3 bases remained unmatched. The CDR3 is 14 residues long. Germline V gene lookup returns CDR1 MNHNY and CDR2 SVGAGI (reference sequence).

V gene TRBV5-1 combines with J gene TRBJ2-3; D is unclear. Germline assignment: CDR1 SGHRS and CDR2 YFSETQ. There are 13 residues in the CDR3. Trimming shortened V by 1 base and J by 0 bases, and 3 bases separated the two germline ends. This chain's CDR3 is CASSLPSTDTQYF. CDR3 nucleotides: TGCGCCAGCAGCTTGCCAAGCACAGATACGCAGTATTTT.